The 17 T cell receptor beta chains below were found in one sample sequenced in a study of T cells in Graves' hyperthyroidism and ophthalmopathy. RNA transcripts were the template for amplifying TCR beta CDR3 regions. The HTBI set primed first-round TCR CDR3 RT-PCR. TCRdb re-called the multiplex PCR reads with MiXCR, one entry per CDR3 protein. The sample shows some 690,000 distinct CDR3 sequences, about 18% of them seen only once. Sequencing input: blood. Every receptor here comes from a man in his fifties or sixties with Graves' hyperthyroidism.

There are a few counts of this clonotype. The chain links TRBV6-2 or TRBV6-3 to TRBJ2-1; TRBD2 agrees at 8 bases. Germline CDR1 MNHEY, CDR2 SVGEGT. V lost 2 bases, J lost 6 bases, and 6 bases stayed unmatched. The CDR3 extends over 15 amino acids. The CDR3: CASSYRSRGGNEQFF. CDR3 sequence (DNA): TGTGCCAGCAGTTACCGGTCCCGGGGGGGCAATGAGCAGTTCTTC.

A note on this clonotype: Since a much larger clone is just one base distant, this may be a read error. The chain links TRBV28 to TRBJ1-1, with D tentatively TRBD1 (6 bases). Trimming shortened V by 7 bases and J by 5 bases, and 23 bases separated the two germline ends. CDR1 MDHEN and CDR2 SYDVKM come from the germline V gene. This CDR3 is 16 amino acids long. The CDR3 DNA sequence: TGTGCCAGCATTTTCGAGTCAGGGGAAATGGGGACTGAAGCTTTCTTT. Its translation is CASIFESGEMGTEAFF.

This clonotype was seen repeatedly, ten times or more. This chain connects TRBV28 to TRBJ1-2, with TRBD1 identical over 8 bases. The V segment lost 10 bases and the J segment 4 bases; nucleotides outside the gene matches: 8. The CDR3 sequence is 13 residues long. Germline assignment: CDR1 MDHEN and CDR2 SYDVKM. DNA of the CDR3: TGTGCCATCCGTCCAGGGGGCAGCTATGGCTACACCTTC. Translated: CAIRPGGSYGYTF.

This clonotype has at least ten counts. This CDR3 reads CASSQWGHTDTQYF. Written as DNA, the CDR3 is TGTGCCAGCAGCCAGTGGGGGCACACAGATACGCAGTATTTT. The V and J genes are TRBV7-3 and TRBJ2-3, with D perhaps matching TRBD1 (6 bases). The CDR3 consists of 14 residues. The germline V gene encodes CDR1 SGHTA and CDR2 FQGTGA. Trimming cost V 5 bases and J 2 bases, with 11 bases left between them.

This clonotype came up many times. The CDR3 region is CASTPSPPSLGLGQPQHF. CDR3 DNA sequence: TGTGCCAGTACCCCATCCCCCCCTTCTCTAGGACTGGGTCAGCCCCAGCATTTT. The V and J genes are TRBV19 and TRBJ1-5; D call uncertain. CDR3 size: 18 residues. V was clipped by 7 bases and J by 6 bases, with 28 bases between them. In germline, CDR1 is LNHDA, CDR2 SQIVND (reference sequence).

The chain couples TRBV12-5 to TRBJ1-1; a weak D match, TRBD1 (5 bases). Between the trimmed V and J ends, which lost 0 bases and 8 bases, there was a span of 10 bases. Germline V gene sequence: CDR1 LGHNT, CDR2 FRNRAP. The CDR3 sequence is 13 residues long. The CDR3 DNA reads TGTGCTAGTGGTTTGGTACCGGGGGGGGAAGCTTTCTTT. Protein sequence: CASGLVPGGEAFF. Using reference TRBV12-5 and TRBJ1-1 for the parts outside the CDR3, the full variable domain is DARVTQTPRHKVTEMGQEVTMRCQPILGHNTVFWYRQTMMQGLELLAYFRNRAPLDDSGMPKDRFSAEMPDATLATLKIQPSEPRDSAVYFCASGLVPGGEAFFGQGTRLTVV.

The chain combines TRBV7-9 with TRBJ1-4; D gene ambiguous. Germline V gene sequence: CDR1 SEHNR, CDR2 FQNEAQ (reference sequence). Trimming stripped 4 bases from V and 6 bases from J, with 24 bases between. CDR3 length: 18 residues. DNA for the CDR3: TGTGCCAGCAGCTCCTCGCCGGGAGCACTGGCGGCCGATGAAAAACTGTTTTTT. Translating it yields CASSSSPGALAADEKLFF.

This clonotype was seen more than once but under ten times. The chain couples TRBV5-1 to TRBJ2-2; 11 nucleotides match TRBD2. V was pared by 1 base and J by 9 bases, with 8 bases of the junction left unmatched. The CDR3 contains 16 residues. Germline V CDR1 and CDR2: SGHRS, YFSETQ. The CDR3 DNA is TGCGCCAGCAGCTTGACTAGCGGGAGCTCTCTCCGGGAGCTGTTTTTT. Protein product: CASSLTSGSSLRELFF.

This clonotype was recorded at least ten times. The rearrangement joins TRBV11-3 to TRBJ2-2, with TRBD2 identical over 8 bases. The CDR3 has 16 residues. From germline, CDR1 is SGHNT and CDR2 YENEEA. Losses at the gene ends were 5 bases for V and 3 bases for J; bases not matched to a gene: 8. CDR3: CASSPLGREDTGELFF. The CDR3 region has the DNA TGTGCCAGCAGCCCCCTAGGGCGGGAGGACACCGGGGAGCTGTTTTTT.

Comments on this clonotype: A much bigger clone sits one base away, suggesting this may be a read error. The V call is TRBV9, the J call TRBJ2-2, with D possibly TRBD2 on 5 matching bases. The CDR3 is 13 residues long. Per germline, CDR1 SGDLS and CDR2 YYNGEE. The CDR3 loop is CASSLIGSGEMFF. The CDR3 DNA sequence: TGTGCCAGCAGCCTTATTGGTTCCGGGGAGATGTTTTTT.

The gene calls are TRBV19 and TRBJ1-4; D may be TRBD1 (5 bases). The CDR3 extends over 14 amino acids. V was cut by 5 bases and J by 4 bases, with 11 bases left in between. Germline CDR1 is LNHDA and CDR2 is SQIVND (reference sequence). CDR3 amino acids: CASSGTDYNEKLFF. The CDR3 nucleotides read TGTGCCAGTAGTGGGACGGACTATAATGAAAAACTGTTTTTT.

The table lists this clonotype with many counts. The chain uses TRBV5-1 and TRBJ2-1; the D gene could be TRBD1 or TRBD2 (5 bases each). From germline, CDR1 is SGHRS and CDR2 YFSETQ. The CDR3 extends over 17 amino acids. Trimming shortened V by 4 bases and J by 3 bases, and 20 bases separated the two germline ends. The DNA for the CDR3 is TGCGCCAGCAGCGTGGGGGTAGGCTCCGGGCTCTACAATGAGCAGTTCTTC. This encodes CASSVGVGSGLYNEQFF.

In its sample, this clonotype was seen a few times. The chain joins TRBV20-1 to TRBJ2-2; D gene uncertain. The V gene's germline CDR1 is DFQATT and CDR2 SNEGSKA (reference sequence). The CDR3 runs 13 residues. Trimming took 3 bases from V and 1 from J, leaving 6 bases between them. The CDR3, as DNA: TGCAGTGCTAGCTCATTGAACACCGGGGAGCTGTTTTTT. As protein: CSASSLNTGELFF.

This clonotype was counted ten times or more. J is TRBJ2-7 and V is TRBV7-8, with 7 bases that match TRBD2. The CDR3 loop spans 14 amino acids. The ends lost 5 bases at V and 0 bases at J; junction bases unmatched: 4. The germline CDR1 and CDR2 sequences are SGHVS and FQNEAQ. The DNA of the CDR3 is TGTGCCAGCAGCCCGCTAGCGGACTCCTACGAGCAGTACTTC. Its protein product is CASSPLADSYEQYF.

This clonotype was detected many times. This chain uses TRBV6-5 with TRBJ2-7, with TRBD2 as a possible D gene (5 bases). The V end lost 0 bases, the J end lost 2 bases, and 11 bases lay between the germline ends. The CDR3 runs 15 residues. CDR1 and CDR2 from the germline V gene are MNHEY and SVGAGI. CDR3 in DNA: TGTGCCAGCAGTTACTCTTGGCGGGCCCCCTACGAGCAGTACTTC. Encoded protein: CASSYSWRAPYEQYF.

Ten or more counts support this clonotype. The chain links TRBV12-3 or TRBV12-4 to TRBJ1-5, with no clear D. CDR3 length: 13 residues. V lost 3 bases and J lost 0, with 3 bases in between. The CDR3 loop reads CASSFGSNQPQHF. CDR3 coding DNA: TGTGCCAGCAGTTTTGGTAGCAATCAGCCCCAGCATTTT.

This chain connects TRBV5-8 to TRBJ1-5; D remains ambiguous. Germline V lookup: CDR1 SGHTS, CDR2 YDEGEE. CDR3 length equals 14 residues. The V gene lost 0 bases and the J gene lost 8 bases, with 12 bases spanning the gap. The CDR3 sequence: CASSLVFGRKPQHF. The CDR3, as DNA: TGTGCCAGCAGCTTGGTTTTTGGGAGGAAGCCCCAGCATTTT.